This T cell receptor (beta chain) was retrieved from a study of blood T cell repertoires in COVID-19. About the research overall: The United States, Italy and Spain provided the acute and convalescent COVID-19 samples. T cells, B-cell-depleted T cells, or PBMCs supplied cDNA or gDNA.

The CDR3 covers 14 residues. The V end was cut by 0 bases, the J end by 8 bases, with 14 bases between. Germline CDR1 SGHNT, CDR2 YYREEE (reference sequence). Study processing details: Reference gene primers were amplified, and this amplification served to estimate nucleated cell counts. The data were produced by immunoSEQ multiplex PCR, yet TCRdb's version contains in-frame clones alone and is incomplete. V and J calls plus clone size are reproduced from that table; the DNA served to infer D and trimming. This sample has approximately 80,000 clones, with 86% found just once. J is TRBJ1-2 and V is TRBV5-4, with no clear D. The material sequenced was peripheral blood. The clonotype originates from a man aged 45-65 years with active COVID-19. CDR3 in amino acids: CASSLDSGLGGYTF. The DNA of the CDR3 is TGTGCCAGCAGCTTGGACTCCGGTCTAGGCGGCTACACCTTC.